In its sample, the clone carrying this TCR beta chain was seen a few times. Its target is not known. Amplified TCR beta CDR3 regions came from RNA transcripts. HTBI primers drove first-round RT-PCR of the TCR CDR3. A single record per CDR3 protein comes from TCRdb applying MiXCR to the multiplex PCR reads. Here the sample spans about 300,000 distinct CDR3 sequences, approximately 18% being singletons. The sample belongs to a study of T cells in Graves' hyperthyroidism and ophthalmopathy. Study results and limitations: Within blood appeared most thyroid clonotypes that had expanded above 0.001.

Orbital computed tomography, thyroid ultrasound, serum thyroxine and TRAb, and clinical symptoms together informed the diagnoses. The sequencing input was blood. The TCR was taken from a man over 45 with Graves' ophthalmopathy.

The CDR3 DNA reads TGTGCCAGCAGTTACTCCCTACCTCGCACCGCTTCTTACGAGCAGTACTTC. It translates to CASSYSLPRTASYEQYF. The gene calls are TRBV6-5 and TRBJ2-7; D not resolved. V shed 0 bases and J shed 4 bases, with 19 bases lying between them. This CDR3 spans 17 amino acids. Germline CDR1 reads MNHEY; CDR2 reads SVGAGI.